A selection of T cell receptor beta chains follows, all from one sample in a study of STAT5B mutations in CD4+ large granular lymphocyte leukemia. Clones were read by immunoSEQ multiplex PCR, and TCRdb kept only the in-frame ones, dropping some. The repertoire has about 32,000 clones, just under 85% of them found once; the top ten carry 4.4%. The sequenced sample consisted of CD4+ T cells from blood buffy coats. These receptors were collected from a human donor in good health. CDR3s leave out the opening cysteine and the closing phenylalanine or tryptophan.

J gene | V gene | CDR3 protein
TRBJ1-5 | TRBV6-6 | ASTNERGINQPQH
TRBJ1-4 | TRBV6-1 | ASEWTARSNEKLF
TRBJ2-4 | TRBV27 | ASSLREAGLGNIQY
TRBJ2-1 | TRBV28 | ASSSRKRPYNEQF
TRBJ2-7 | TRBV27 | ASSLEGTWGYEQY
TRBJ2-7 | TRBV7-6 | ASSPLTRITTYEQY
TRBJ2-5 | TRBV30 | AWTQEPPGTQY
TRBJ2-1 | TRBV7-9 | ASSLRLGADNEQF
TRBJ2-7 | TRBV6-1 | ASSERTSGRGEQY
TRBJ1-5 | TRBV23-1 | ASIIPQH
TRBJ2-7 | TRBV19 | ASSKGYEQY
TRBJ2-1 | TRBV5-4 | ASSFKVTGRDEQF
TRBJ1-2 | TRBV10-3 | AISQTSVTGAYGYT
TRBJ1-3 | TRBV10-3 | AISDQLPGNTIY
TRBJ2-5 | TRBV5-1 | ASSRERETQY
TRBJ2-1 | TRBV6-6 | ASSKTSGSYEQF
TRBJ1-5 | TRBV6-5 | ATQDYSGSNQPQH
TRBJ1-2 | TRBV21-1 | ARRVAWVGGYGYT
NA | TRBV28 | ASSSSGQTSYEQY
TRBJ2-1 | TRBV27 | ASNKTPYGQF
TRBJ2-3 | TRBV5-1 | ASSFSPGTDTQY
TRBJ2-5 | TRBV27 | ASSLMASQGETQY
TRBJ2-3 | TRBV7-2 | ASSYPSTDTQY
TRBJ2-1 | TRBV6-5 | ASRQMRESVNEQF
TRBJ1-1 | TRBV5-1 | ASSSRGNTEAF
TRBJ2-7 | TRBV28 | ASSSTGLARTYEQY
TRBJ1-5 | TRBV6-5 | ASSSNTANQPQH
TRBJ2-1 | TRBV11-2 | ASSFIAGRYNEQF
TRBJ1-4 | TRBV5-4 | ASSFSGTGLSELF
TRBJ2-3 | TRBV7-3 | ASSLGESTDTQY
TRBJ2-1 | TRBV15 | ATRAWSHNEQF
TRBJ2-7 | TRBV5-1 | ASSLGYGTIYEQY
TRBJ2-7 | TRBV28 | ASSLTGTGGYEQY
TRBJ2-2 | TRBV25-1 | ASSDGLIYTGELF
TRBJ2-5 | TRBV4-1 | ASSLTGLETQY